The 9 T cell receptor beta chains reported below all come from one sample, sequenced in a study of blood T cell repertoires in COVID-19. The method was immunoSEQ multiplex PCR; TCRdb's version includes in-frame clones alone and lacks a portion of them. In the table there are roughly 150,000 clones, roughly 84% of which are singletons. Sequencing was carried out using peripheral blood. The receptors stem from a woman aged 45-65 years with acute or convalescent COVID-19.

This clone was counted once. The chain is built from TRBV7-2 and TRBJ2-7; weak D call: TRBD2 (5 bases). V lost 1 base and J lost 2, with 12 bases in between. CDR3 length: 15 residues. CDR1 is SGHTA, CDR2 FQGNSA, per germline. This CDR3 reads CASSLGLSVAYEQYF. CDR3 in DNA: TGTGCCAGCAGCTTAGGTCTTAGCGTAGCCTACGAGCAGTACTTC.

The chain couples TRBV5-1 to TRBJ1-6, with D possibly TRBD1 on 6 matching bases. Germline V lookup: CDR1 SGHRS, CDR2 YFSETQ. The V and J ends lost 1 base and 10 bases respectively, with 12 bases between them. There are 14 residues in the CDR3. The CDR3: CASSLWDNRSPLHF. CDR3 nucleotide sequence: TGCGCCAGCAGCTTGTGGGACAACAGGTCACCCCTCCACTTT.

The chain uses TRBV4-2 and TRBJ1-2, with TRBD1 identical over 7 bases. There are 14 residues in the CDR3. Germline V gene sequence: CDR1 LGHNA, CDR2 YNFKEQ. Trimming removed 0 bases from V and 10 bases from J; junction bases left unmatched: 8. CDR3 residues: CASSQEYGQGVYTF. The CDR3 coding sequence is TGTGCCAGCAGCCAAGAATATGGCCAGGGGGTCTACACCTTC.

Concerning this clone itself: The junction shows a germline mismatch at one end, possibly a read error. The chain has TRBV18 and TRBJ1-6; D possibly corresponds to TRBD1 (5 bases). The V gene's germline CDR1 is KGHSH and CDR2 LQKENI. The CDR3 covers 15 residues. DNA of the CDR3: TGTGCCGGCTCACCACTACAGGCAAGTAATTCACCCCTCCACTTT. Amino acid sequence: CAGSPLQASNSPLHF.

The CDR3 protein is CASSPYELVSSNTGELFF. For the CDR3, the DNA is TGTGCCAGCAGCCCCTACGAGCTCGTTAGCTCGAACACCGGGGAGCTGTTTTTT. This chain connects TRBV4-2 to TRBJ2-2; no reliable D call. Per germline, CDR1 LGHNA and CDR2 YNFKEQ. V gave up 4 bases and J gave up 0 bases, with 18 bases separating them. The CDR3 totals 18 residues.

This clone has only a few counts. The chain employs TRBV7-9 and TRBJ2-5; weak D call: TRBD1 (6 bases). The germline CDR1 and CDR2 sequences are SEHNR and FQNEAQ (reference sequence). V lost 5 bases and J 1 base, leaving 11 bases between the germline ends. The CDR3 covers 14 residues. The CDR3 protein is CASSMRQAQETQYF. CDR3 coding DNA: TGTGCCAGCAGCATGAGACAGGCCCAAGAGACCCAGTACTTC.

The V and J genes are TRBV9 and TRBJ1-1, with a weak D call TRBD1 (5 bases). V lost 4 bases and J lost 3, with 13 bases in between. The germline V gene encodes CDR1 SGDLS and CDR2 YYNGEE. The CDR3 is 14 residues long. CDR3 in DNA: TGTGCCAGCAGCCCCCGCTGGGGGGACACTGAAGCTTTCTTT. As protein: CASSPRWGDTEAFF.

The chain has TRBV18 and TRBJ1-2, with D tentatively TRBD1 (6 bases). The CDR3 sequence is 12 residues long. Germline CDR1 reads KGHSH; CDR2 reads LQKENI. V was clipped by 8 bases and J by 3 bases, with 10 bases between them. The CDR3 sequence: CASANRDYGYTF. The CDR3 bases are TGTGCCAGCGCCAACAGGGACTATGGCTACACCTTC. Supplemented by reference TRBV18 and TRBJ1-2, the full variable domain reads NAGVMQNPRHLVRRRGQEARLRCSPMKGHSHVYWYRQLPEEGLKFMVYLQKENIIDESGMPKERFSAEFPKEGPSILRIQQVVRGDSAAYFCASANRDYGYTFGSGTRLTVV.

The CDR3 reads CASSMSGGGNQPQHF. CDR3 nucleotide sequence: TGTGCCAGTAGTATGTCAGGGGGAGGTAATCAGCCCCAGCATTTT. The chain uses TRBV19 and TRBJ1-5, with TRBD1 identical over 7 bases. V lost 3 bases to trimming and J lost 4 bases; unmatched junction nucleotides: 6. The CDR3 sequence is 15 residues long. CDR1 and CDR2 from the germline V gene are LNHDA and SQIVND (reference sequence). Complete variable domain (other parts from reference TRBV19 and TRBJ1-5): DGGITQSPKYLFRKEGQNVTLSCEQNLNHDAMYWYRQDPGQGLRLIYYSQIVNDFQKGDIAEGYSVSREKKESFPLTVTSAQKNPTAFYLCASSMSGGGNQPQHFGDGTRLSIL.